This is a list of T cell receptor beta chains from one sample in a study of cytomegalovirus exposure and HLA in healthy donors. Produced via immunoSEQ multiplex PCR; TCRdb's table is partial and in-frame only. In the table there are roughly 230,000 clones, just under 80% of which are singletons. The sequencing input was PBMCs. Every receptor here comes from a boy between 10 and 17 years old in good health and CMV-seronegative. CDR3s include the opening cysteine and the closing phenylalanine or tryptophan. D genes are given only for firm matches. Size tells how often a clone was seen (once, few, many) or the class of an expanded clone, and some rows leave it out.

clone size,D gene,J gene,V gene,CDR3 DNA,CDR3 protein
-,-,TRBJ2-2,TRBV7-6,TGTGCCAGCAGGACACAGGGGAACACCGGGGAGCTGTTTTTT,CASRTQGNTGELFF
-,TRBD1,TRBJ2-7,TRBV6-1,TGTGCCAGCAGTGATGGGGACAGGGCCTACGAGCAGTACTTC,CASSDGDRAYEQYF
-,-,TRBJ2-7,TRBV6-5,TGTGCCAGCAGTCGTCCGGGACACTCCTACGAGCAGTACTTC,CASSRPGHSYEQYF
-,-,TRBJ1-1,TRBV15,TGTGCCACCAGCAGAGATTATTCGACAGCCGCTTTGAACACTGAAGCTTTCTTT,CATSRDYSTAALNTEAFF
-,-,TRBJ1-2,TRBV7-9,TGTGCCAGCAGCCGGGCGGCAGTCACGGGGGGCTACACCTTC,CASSRAAVTGGYTF
few,-,TRBJ1-3,TRBV10-3,TGTGCCATCAGGGACTTAACCTCTGGAAACACCATATATTTT,CAIRDLTSGNTIYF
-,TRBD2,TRBJ2-1,TRBV30,TGTGCCTGGAGTCCACGGACCTCTAGCGGGAGGCACTACAATGAGCAGTTCTTC,CAWSPRTSSGRHYNEQFF
-,TRBD1,TRBJ1-1,TRBV7-9,TGTGCCAGCAGCTTCGGGACAGGGGGCGCGACTGAAGCTTTCTTT,CASSFGTGGATEAFF
-,TRBD2,TRBJ2-5,TRBV11-2,TGTGCCAGCAGCACAAGGACTAGCATGGAGACCCAGTACTTC,CASSTRTSMETQYF
-,-,TRBJ2-3,TRBV5-1,TGCGCCAGCAGCTTTGCCAGGGCTAGCACAGATACGCAGTATTTT,CASSFARASTDTQYF
-,-,TRBJ1-2,TRBV11-3,TGTGCCAGCAGCTTCTTCAGGGATGGCTACACCTTC,CASSFFRDGYTF
few,TRBD2,TRBJ2-7,TRBV10-3,TGTGCCATCGGACTAGCCGAAACCTACGAGCAGTACTTC,CAIGLAETYEQYF
-,-,TRBJ1-2,TRBV29-1,TGCAGCGTCCCCTTGAGAGGAGGGACTAACTATGGCTACACCTTC,CSVPLRGGTNYGYTF
once,-,TRBJ2-1,TRBV27,TGTGCCAGCAGTTTCGGGTCCTCGGGGCAGTTCTTC,CASSFGSSGQFF
-,-,TRBJ1-2,TRBV11-3,TGTGCCAGCAGCTTAGACTATAACGACTATGGCTACACCTTC,CASSLDYNDYGYTF
-,TRBD1,TRBJ2-1,TRBV5-4,TGTGCCAGCAGCTTGGGGACAGGGTACAATGAGCAGTTCTTC,CASSLGTGYNEQFF
-,-,TRBJ1-1,TRBV7-9,TGTGCCAGCAGCTTTCTGGGAGGGACTGAAGCTTTCTTT,CASSFLGGTEAFF
-,TRBD2,TRBJ2-7,TRBV6-1,TGTGCCAGCAGTGTACTAGGTAGCGGGAGTCTCGACGAGCAGTACTTC,CASSVLGSGSLDEQYF
-,TRBD1,TRBJ1-2,TRBV5-1,TGCGCCAGCAGCCCGAGGACAGGGGCCCTTAACTATGGCTACACCTTC,CASSPRTGALNYGYTF
-,-,TRBJ2-7,TRBV2,TGTGCCAGCCTCACGGACACCTCCTACGAGCAGTACTTC,CASLTDTSYEQYF
-,TRBD2,TRBJ2-3,TRBV4-1,TGCGCCAGCAGCCAAGAAGACCTAGCGGGAGAAGATACGCAGTATTTT,CASSQEDLAGEDTQYF
-,TRBD1,TRBJ1-2,TRBV10-3,TGTGCCATCAGTGAGTCGCGGGACAGGTACTATGGCTACACCTTC,CAISESRDRYYGYTF
-,-,TRBJ2-5,TRBV11-3,TGTGCCAGCGCTCGCGGACAGCCTCAAGAGACCCAGTACTTC,CASARGQPQETQYF
-,-,TRBJ2-7,TRBV2,TGTGCCAGCAGTGAAGAAGGGAGGCTTGGCGAGCAGTACTTC,CASSEEGRLGEQYF
-,-,TRBJ2-7,TRBV25-1,TGTGCCAGCAGTTGGGGGCCTTCCCGCGAGCAGTACTTC,CASSWGPSREQYF
once,-,TRBJ1-3,TRBV5-1,TGCGCCAGCAGCTTGGGAACTGGCTGGGAGGCTGGAAACACCATATATTTT,CASSLGTGWEAGNTIYF
-,TRBD1,TRBJ1-6,TRBV5-1,TGCGCCAGCAGCCCTTTTGGGACAGGGGGAAACGGCTCACCCCTCCACTTT,CASSPFGTGGNGSPLHF
-,-,TRBJ1-2,TRBV27,TGTGCCAGCAAGGGGAGGTGCGGCTACACCTTC,CASKGRCGYTF
-,-,TRBJ2-5,TRBV7-9,TGTGCCAGCAGCTTCCCCCGTCCAGAGACCCAGTACTTC,CASSFPRPETQYF
-,-,TRBJ2-5,TRBV9,TGTGCCAGCAGCGTAGAGACCACTCGGGGGACCCAGTACTTC,CASSVETTRGTQYF
-,-,TRBJ1-4,TRBV6-5,TGTGCCAGCAGTTATGTCCAGGGGAGTGAAAAACTGTTTTTT,CASSYVQGSEKLFF
few,-,TRBJ2-2,TRBV6-5,TGTGCCAGCTTATCCTTGGGGCAGGTCCCCGGGGAGCTGTTTTTT,CASLSLGQVPGELFF
-,-,TRBJ2-1,TRBV27,TGTGCCAGCAGTTTCTCAAGGAGGTACAATGAGCAGTTCTTC,CASSFSRRYNEQFF
-,-,TRBJ2-7,TRBV30,TGTGCCTGGAGTGTAATCAACGAGCAGTACTTC,CAWSVINEQYF
-,TRBD1,TRBJ1-1,TRBV7-6,TGTGCCAGCAGCGCAGGGGGCTGGAGCACTGAAGCTTTCTTT,CASSAGGWSTEAFF
-,-,TRBJ1-3,TRBV9,TGTGCCAGCAGCGTACGGGCAGGGGCTCTCCTTTATGGAAACACCATATATTTT,CASSVRAGALLYGNTIYF
-,TRBD2,TRBJ2-2,TRBV19,TGTGCCAGTAAGGGGAGGGAGAACACCGGGGAGCTGTTTTTT,CASKGRENTGELFF
-,TRBD1,TRBJ2-7,TRBV9,TGTGCCAGCAGCGTAGAAGGGACAGGTTTCTACGAGCAGTACTTC,CASSVEGTGFYEQYF
once,-,TRBJ2-2,TRBV9,TGTGCCACCAAGTCGGGGTGGAACACCGGGGAGCTGTTTTTT,CATKSGWNTGELFF
-,-,TRBJ1-2,TRBV11-3,TGTGCCAGCACCTTAGGCGCGGATTATGGCTACACCTTC,CASTLGADYGYTF
-,-,TRBJ2-1,TRBV30,TGTGCCTGGGCCGCGGCTGGGGCCACAGAGCAGTTCTTC,CAWAAAGATEQFF
-,-,TRBJ2-3,TRBV14,TGTGCCAGCAGCCGATCCCTACGATTAGATACGCAGTATTTT,CASSRSLRLDTQYF
-,TRBD1,TRBJ1-1,TRBV5-1,TGCGCCAGCAGCTTAGGACAGGGGGCTCGGGGCACTGAAGCTTTCTTT,CASSLGQGARGTEAFF
-,-,TRBJ2-1,TRBV11-2,TGTGCCAGCAGCTCCGGTACCGGAGTTGGTGTGAATGAGCAGTTCTTC,CASSSGTGVGVNEQFF
-,-,TRBJ1-5,TRBV5-1,TGCGCCAGCAGCTACACCGGGGGAGGTCAGCCCCAGCATTTT,CASSYTGGGQPQHF
-,TRBD1,TRBJ1-6,TRBV28,TGTGCCAGCAGTTTATCGTCCTCTACAGGGGGAGCTGATACACCCCTCCACTTT,CASSLSSSTGGADTPLHF
once,TRBD1,TRBJ1-6,TRBV30,TGTGCCTGGAGTGCACCTAGTTTTTGGAGACAGGGGGAGTCACCCCTCCACTTT,CAWSAPSFWRQGESPLHF
-,-,TRBJ1-5,TRBV27,TGTGCCAGCAGTTTAAATCCCAGGGATCGTCAGCCCCAGCATTTT,CASSLNPRDRQPQHF
-,TRBD2,TRBJ2-3,TRBV4-1,TGCGCCAGCAGCCCACTGGGACTAGCGGGCGATACGCAGTATTTT,CASSPLGLAGDTQYF